The entry below describes one T cell receptor beta chain. Its cognate antigen is unknown. This record belongs to a study of early T cells in non-severe SARS-CoV-2 infection. Study-wide context: Sequenced bulk RNA came from whole blood that was unsorted, and chains were unpaired. The study, taken as a whole, reports: The study's VDJdb matching favored anti-spike CD8 responses and missed private and CD4 specificities.

TCRdb independently ran MiXCR on the 5' RACE reads; one entry per CDR3 protein. The sample has around 33,000 distinct CDR3 sequences, 4% to 5% seen once. V dropped 4 bases and J dropped 4 bases, with 23 bases sitting between them. The CDR3 has 17 residues. CDR1 is SEHNR and CDR2 is FQNEAQ in the germline V gene (reference sequence). The sequence was obtained from an adult who was a healthcare worker with PCR-confirmed SARS-CoV-2 infection or an uninfected control (not recorded which). The sequenced material came from whole blood. This chain joins TRBV7-9 and TRBJ2-7; possible D gene TRBD1, 5 bases. The CDR3 DNA reads as TGTGCCAGCAGCTCTAATTCCTTATTATCTGCAGGGTACGAGCAGTACTTC. Encoded protein: CASSSNSLLSAGYEQYF.